The T cell receptor (beta chain) described here comes from a study of human T cells and chemical hapten exposure. Overall study context: Diphenylcyclopropenone was applied weekly to patients' scalps across the approximately 25-week study. Slight differences in pooled library volume were the main source of varying TCR yields across samples.

Overall study findings and caveats: The study found that DPC sensitization did not change TCRs above 1 in 1000 frequency.

Individual cDNA molecules had unique molecular identifiers attached to them by the library. TCRdb independently ran MiXCR on the RACE reads; one entry per CDR3 protein. Of 85,000 or so distinct CDR3 sequences in the sample, about 9.9% were seen once. Germline loops: CDR1 SGHVS, CDR2 FQNEAQ. Trimming took 5 bases from V and 13 from J; bases not matched to a gene: 14. This CDR3 is 16 amino acids long. Time point here: patch test 2, 6 weeks after DPC sensitization. The treatment here: therapeutic diphenylcyclopropenone sensitization with weekly scalp DPC. This clonotype was seen a few times. Its matching antigen is unknown.

The receptor comes from a man between 18 and 29 years old with alopecia areata. Some clones in this sample may be carry-over from other donors' samples. The V and J genes are TRBV7-8 and TRBJ2-1, with 13 nucleotides matching TRBD2. The specimen comprised whole blood, sampled in connection with sensitization to the hapten diphenylcyclopropenone (DPC). The CDR3 loop is CASSTTGTSGAEVQFF. CDR3 DNA: TGTGCCAGCAGCACAACCGGGACTAGCGGGGCGGAAGTACAGTTCTTC.